This T cell receptor beta chain was documented in a study of OX40 agonist ivuxolimab in advanced cancers. The table came from immunoSEQ multiplex PCR; TCRdb's copy has only in-frame clones and leaves some out. The data contain roughly 80,000 clones, around 80% of them singletons. The CDR3 loop spans 14 amino acids. Germline-derived CDR1 and CDR2 are MDHEN and SYDVKM. Trimming stripped 8 bases from V and 2 bases from J, with 15 bases between. The sequence was collected from an adult with an advanced solid tumor such as melanoma, head and neck, liver or kidney cancer. The sequencing used CD4+ or CD8+ T cells sorted from blood, collected in a trial of the OX40 agonist ivuxolimab. The chain has TRBV28 and TRBJ2-5, with unresolved D. The CDR3 coding sequence is TGTGCCAGCGGCATTTGGGCTAGTCAAGAGACCCAGTACTTC. It translates to CASGIWASQETQYF.